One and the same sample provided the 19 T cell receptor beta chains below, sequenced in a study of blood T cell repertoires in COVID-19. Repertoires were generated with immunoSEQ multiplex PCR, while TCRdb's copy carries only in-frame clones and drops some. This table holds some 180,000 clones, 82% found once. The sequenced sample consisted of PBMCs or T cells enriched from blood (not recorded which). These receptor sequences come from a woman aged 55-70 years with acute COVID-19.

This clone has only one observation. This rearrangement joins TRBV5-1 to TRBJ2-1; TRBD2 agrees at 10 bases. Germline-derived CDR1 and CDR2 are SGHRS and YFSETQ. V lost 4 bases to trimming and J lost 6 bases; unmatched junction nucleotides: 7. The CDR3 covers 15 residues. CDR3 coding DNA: TGCGCCAGCAGCGAGCGGGGGGGCCTCGTCAATGAGCAGTTCTTC. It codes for CASSERGGLVNEQFF.

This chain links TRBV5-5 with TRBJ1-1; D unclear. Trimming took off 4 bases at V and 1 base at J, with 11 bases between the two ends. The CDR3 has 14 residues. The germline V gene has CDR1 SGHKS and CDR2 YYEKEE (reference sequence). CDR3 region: CASSGTVRNTEAFF. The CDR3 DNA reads TGTGCCAGCAGCGGTACCGTCAGGAACACTGAAGCTTTCTTT.

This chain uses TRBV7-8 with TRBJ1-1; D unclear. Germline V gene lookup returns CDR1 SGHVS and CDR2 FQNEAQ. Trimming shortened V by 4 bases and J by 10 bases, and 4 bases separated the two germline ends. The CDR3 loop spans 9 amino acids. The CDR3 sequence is CASSSRAFF. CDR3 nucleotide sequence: TGTGCCAGCAGCTCTCGAGCTTTCTTT. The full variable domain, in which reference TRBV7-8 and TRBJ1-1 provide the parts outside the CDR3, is GAGVSQSPRYKVAKRGQDVALRCDPISGHVSLFWYQQALGQGPEFLTYFQNEAQLDKSGLPSDRFFAERPEGSVSTLKIQRTQQEDSAVYLCASSSRAFFGQGTRLTVV.

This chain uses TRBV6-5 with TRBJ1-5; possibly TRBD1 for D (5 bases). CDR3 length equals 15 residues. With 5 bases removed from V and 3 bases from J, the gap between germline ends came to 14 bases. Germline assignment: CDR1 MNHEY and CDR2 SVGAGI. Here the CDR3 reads CASSIQRGNNQPQHF. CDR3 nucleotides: TGTGCCAGCAGTATTCAGCGGGGGAACAATCAGCCCCAGCATTTT.

The CDR3 loop reads CASSPTPRRTSAFGMNTGELFF. For the CDR3, the DNA is TGTGCCAGCAGCCCCACACCTCGCAGGACTAGCGCCTTCGGAATGAACACCGGGGAGCTGTTTTTT. The J gene is TRBJ2-2, the V gene TRBV14; 9 bases map to TRBD2. J lost 1 base, V lost 4 bases, and 22 bases had no gene match. The germline V gene encodes CDR1 SGHDN and CDR2 FVKESK. This CDR3 contains 22 residues.

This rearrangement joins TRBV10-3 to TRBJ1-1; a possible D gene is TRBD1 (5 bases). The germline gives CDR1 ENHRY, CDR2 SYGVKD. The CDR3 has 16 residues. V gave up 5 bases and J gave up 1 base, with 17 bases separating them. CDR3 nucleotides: TGTGCCATCAGTAACCGGGACCAGGGAGGGAACACTGAAGCTTTCTTT. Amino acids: CAISNRDQGGNTEAFF.

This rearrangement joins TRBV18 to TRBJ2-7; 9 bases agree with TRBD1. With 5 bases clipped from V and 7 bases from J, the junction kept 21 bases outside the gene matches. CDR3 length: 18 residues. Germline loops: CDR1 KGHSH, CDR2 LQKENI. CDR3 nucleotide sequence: TGTGCCAGCTCATTACTTCTTCCGGATGGGACAGGGTTCAGTGAGCAGTACTTC. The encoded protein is CASSLLLPDGTGFSEQYF.

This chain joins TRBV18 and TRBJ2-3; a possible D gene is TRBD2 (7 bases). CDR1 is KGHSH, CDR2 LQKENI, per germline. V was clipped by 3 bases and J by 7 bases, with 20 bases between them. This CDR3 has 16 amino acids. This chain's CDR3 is CASSPSLGGAVNTQYF. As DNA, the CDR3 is TGTGCCAGCTCACCGAGCCTGGGGGGGGCTGTGAATACGCAGTATTTT.

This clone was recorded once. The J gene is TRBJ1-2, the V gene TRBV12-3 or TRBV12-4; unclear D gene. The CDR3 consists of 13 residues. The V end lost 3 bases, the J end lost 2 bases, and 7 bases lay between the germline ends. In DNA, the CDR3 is TGTGCCAGCAGTTTGGGGAGAAACTATGGCTACACCTTC. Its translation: CASSLGRNYGYTF.

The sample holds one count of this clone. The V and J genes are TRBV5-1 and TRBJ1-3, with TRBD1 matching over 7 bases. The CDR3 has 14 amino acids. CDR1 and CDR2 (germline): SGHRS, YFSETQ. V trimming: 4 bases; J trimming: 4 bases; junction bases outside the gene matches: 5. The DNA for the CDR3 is TGCGCCAGCAGCCCCGGGACAGAAGGAAACACCATATATTTT. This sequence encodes CASSPGTEGNTIYF.

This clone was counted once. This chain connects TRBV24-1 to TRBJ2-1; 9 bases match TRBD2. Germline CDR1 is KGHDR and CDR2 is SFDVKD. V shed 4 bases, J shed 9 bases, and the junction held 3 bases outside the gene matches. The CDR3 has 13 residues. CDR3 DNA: TGTGCCACCAGTGACCAACTAGCGGGTGAGCAGTTCTTC. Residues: CATSDQLAGEQFF.

The chain's CDR3 is CASSVPGTSGGGEQFF. In DNA, the CDR3 is TGCGCCAGCAGTGTCCCCGGGACTAGCGGGGGCGGTGAGCAGTTCTTC. J is TRBJ2-1 and V is TRBV10-1, with TRBD2 matching 14 bases. Germline CDR1 WNHNN, CDR2 SYGVQD (reference sequence). The CDR3 runs to 16 residues. The J segment lost 9 bases and the V segment lost 4 bases, leaving 8 bases of the junction unmatched.

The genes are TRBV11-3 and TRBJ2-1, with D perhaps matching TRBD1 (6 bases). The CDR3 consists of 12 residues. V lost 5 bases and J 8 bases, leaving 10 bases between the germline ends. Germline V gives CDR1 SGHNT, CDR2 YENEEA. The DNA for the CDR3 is TGTGCCAGCAGCCTCCAGGGGTATGAGCAGTTCTTC. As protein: CASSLQGYEQFF.

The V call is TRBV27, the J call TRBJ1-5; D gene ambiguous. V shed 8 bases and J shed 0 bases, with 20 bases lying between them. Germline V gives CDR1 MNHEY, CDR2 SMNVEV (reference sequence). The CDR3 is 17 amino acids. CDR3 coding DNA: TGTGCCAGCTCCCTGCGGGGAATTCAGTATAGCAATCAGCCCCAGCATTTT. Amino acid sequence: CASSLRGIQYSNQPQHF.

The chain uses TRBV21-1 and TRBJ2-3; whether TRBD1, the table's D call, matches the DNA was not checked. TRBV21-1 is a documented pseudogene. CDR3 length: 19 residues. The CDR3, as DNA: TGTGCCAGCAGCACCCCGGGGGACAGATACCAAAAAAACACAGATACGCAGTATTTT. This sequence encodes CASSTPGDRYQKNTDTQYF.

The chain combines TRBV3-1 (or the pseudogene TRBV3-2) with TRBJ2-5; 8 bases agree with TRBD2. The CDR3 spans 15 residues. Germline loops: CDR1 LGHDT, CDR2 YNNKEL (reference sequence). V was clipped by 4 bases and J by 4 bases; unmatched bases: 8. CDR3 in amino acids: CASSPPSGRRETQYF. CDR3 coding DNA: TGTGCCAGCAGCCCACCGAGCGGGAGAAGAGAGACCCAGTACTTC.

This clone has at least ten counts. This CDR3 reads CASSPDRDYIEKLFF. The CDR3 nucleotides read TGTGCCAGCAGCCCGGACAGGGATTATATTGAAAAACTGTTTTTT. The chain uses TRBV7-9 and TRBJ1-4, with 8 nucleotides matching TRBD1. CDR1 is SEHNR and CDR2 is FQNEAQ in the germline V gene (reference sequence). This CDR3 is built from 15 residues. The V and J ends lost 5 bases and 7 bases, in that order; junction bases with no gene match: 9. Variable domain in full (rest from reference TRBV7-9 and TRBJ1-4): DTGVSQNPRHKITKRGQNVTFRCDPISEHNRLYWYRQTLGQGPEFLTYFQNEAQLEKSRLLSDRFSAERPKGSFSTLEIQRTEQGDSAMYLCASSPDRDYIEKLFFGSGTQLSVL.

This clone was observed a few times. CDR3 nucleotide sequence: TGTGCCATCATGGAGGTCTACGAGCAGTACTTC. Protein product: CAIMEVYEQYF. The chain joins TRBV10-3 to TRBJ2-7; D is perhaps TRBD2 (5 bases). The CDR3 is 11 residues long. V gave up 7 bases and J gave up 3 bases, with 7 bases separating them. Germline assignment: CDR1 ENHRY and CDR2 SYGVKD.

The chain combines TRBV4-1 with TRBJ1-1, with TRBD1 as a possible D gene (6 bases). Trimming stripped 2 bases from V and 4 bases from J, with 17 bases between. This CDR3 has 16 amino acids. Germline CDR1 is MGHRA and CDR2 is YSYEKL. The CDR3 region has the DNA TGCGCCAGCAGCCAACCACCAGGGGATCGGGCCACTGAAGCTTTCTTT. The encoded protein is CASSQPPGDRATEAFF.